The following is a T cell receptor beta chain sequence with its context. V lost 3 bases, J lost 6 bases, and 5 bases lay in between. Germline V CDR1 and CDR2: MNHEY, SMNVEV (reference sequence). This CDR3 contains 12 residues. The sample is drawn from a study of blood T cell repertoires in COVID-19. The wider study: The United States, Italy and Spain provided the acute and convalescent COVID-19 samples. T cells, B-cell-depleted T cells, or PBMCs provided the cDNA or gDNA that served as material.

In the study's own analysis: Researchers report that nucleated cell counts were estimated from reference gene primer amplification. Using immunoSEQ multiplex PCR, the repertoire was profiled, and TCRdb retains in-frame clones only, with some absent. V, J and clone size were drawn from that table, and D and trimming were deduced from the DNA. Of 60,000 to 75,000 clones in the sample, around nine tenths are singletons; the top ten hold roughly a fifth. The chain is built from TRBV27 and TRBJ2-2; no firm D call. The sample taken for sequencing was peripheral blood. This sequence originates from a woman older than 75 with acute or convalescent COVID-19. This chain's CDR3 is CASSLQSGELFF. CDR3 in DNA: TGTGCCAGCAGTTTGCAGTCCGGGGAGCTGTTTTTT.